This TCR beta chain was sequenced for a study of T cells in Graves' hyperthyroidism and ophthalmopathy. Study-wide results and caveats: Most clonotypes that expanded in the thyroid above 0.001 also showed up in blood.

A remark on this clonotype: Its antigen is undetermined.

Template material for amplifying TCR beta CDR3 regions consisted of RNA transcripts. The HTBI primer set served for first-round RT-PCR of the TCR CDR3. TCRdb used MiXCR to reprocess the multiplex PCR reads, holding one entry per CDR3 protein. The table shows a few hundred thousand distinct CDR3 sequences, with about a fifth occurring only once. Pregnant or lactating patients were excluded, as were those with uncontrolled infection or other autoimmune disease. Around 10 ml fresh peripheral blood yielded the PBMCs. The clonotype was recovered from a man aged 18 to 30 with Graves' ophthalmopathy. Sequencing used blood.

In DNA, the CDR3 is TGTGCCAGCAGTTCGACAGGGAGTGAAAAACTGTTTTTT. Amino acid sequence: CASSSTGSEKLFF. The chain couples TRBV7-9 to TRBJ1-4, with 7 bases that match TRBD1. Germline V gives CDR1 SEHNR, CDR2 FQNEAQ (reference sequence). The CDR3 contains 13 residues. The trim removed 6 bases at V and 7 bases at J, leaving 5 bases unmatched.